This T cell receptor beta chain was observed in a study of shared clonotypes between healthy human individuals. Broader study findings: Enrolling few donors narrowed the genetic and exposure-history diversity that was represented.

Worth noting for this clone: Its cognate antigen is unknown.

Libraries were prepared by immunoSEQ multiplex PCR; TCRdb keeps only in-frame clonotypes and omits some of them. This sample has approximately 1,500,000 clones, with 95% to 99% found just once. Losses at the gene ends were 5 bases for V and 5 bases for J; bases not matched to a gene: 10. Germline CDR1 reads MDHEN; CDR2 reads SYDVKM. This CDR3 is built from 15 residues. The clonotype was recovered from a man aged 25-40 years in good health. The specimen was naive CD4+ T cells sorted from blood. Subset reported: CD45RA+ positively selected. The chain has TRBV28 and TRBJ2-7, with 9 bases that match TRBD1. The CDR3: CASSHSGQGMDEQYF. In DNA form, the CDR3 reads TGTGCCAGCAGTCACTCGGGACAGGGTATGGACGAGCAGTACTTC.